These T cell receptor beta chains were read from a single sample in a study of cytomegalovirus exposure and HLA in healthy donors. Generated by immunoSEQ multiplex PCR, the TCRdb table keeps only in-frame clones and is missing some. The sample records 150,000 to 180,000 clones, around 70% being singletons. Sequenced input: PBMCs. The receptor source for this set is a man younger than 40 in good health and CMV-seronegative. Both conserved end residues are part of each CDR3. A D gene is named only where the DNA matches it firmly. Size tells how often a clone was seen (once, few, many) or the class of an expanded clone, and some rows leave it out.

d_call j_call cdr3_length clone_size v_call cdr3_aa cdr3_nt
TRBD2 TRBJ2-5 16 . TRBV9 CASSAGGGAGGETQYF TGTGCCAGCAGCGCTGGCGGGGGGGCCGGGGGAGAGACCCAGTACTTC
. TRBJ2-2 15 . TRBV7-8 CASSYLLAGAGELFF TGTGCCAGCAGCTACCTTCTTGCGGGGGCAGGGGAGCTGTTTTTT
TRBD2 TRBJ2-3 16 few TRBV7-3 CASSLVAGGITDTQYF TGTGCCAGCAGCTTAGTAGCGGGGGGAATCACAGATACGCAGTATTTT
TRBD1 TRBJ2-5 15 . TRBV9 CASSVDRGFQETQYF TGTGCCAGCAGCGTTGACAGGGGCTTTCAAGAGACCCAGTACTTC
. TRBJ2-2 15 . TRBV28 CASLRGAGETGELFF TGTGCCAGCCTCAGGGGTGCGGGGGAGACCGGGGAGCTGTTTTTT
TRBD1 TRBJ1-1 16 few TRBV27 CASSSIPRGKNTEAFF TGTGCCAGCAGTTCTATTCCCAGGGGGAAGAACACTGAAGCTTTCTTT
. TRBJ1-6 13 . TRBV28 CASMGLRNSPLHF TGTGCCAGCATGGGACTGCGGAATTCACCCCTCCACTTT
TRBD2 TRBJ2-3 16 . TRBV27 CASRGLAGGPPDTQYF TGTGCCAGCAGGGGACTAGCGGGGGGGCCACCAGATACGCAGTATTTT
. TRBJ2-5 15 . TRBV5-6 CASSLVGRAQETQYF TGTGCCAGCAGCTTAGTCGGCAGGGCACAAGAGACCCAGTACTTC
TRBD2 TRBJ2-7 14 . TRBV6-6 CASRAGRGGNEQYF TGTGCCAGCCGAGCGGGGCGGGGGGGAAACGAGCAGTACTTC
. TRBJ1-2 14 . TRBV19 CASSMFGGRNGYTF TGTGCCAGTAGTATGTTCGGGGGAAGAAACGGCTACACCTTC
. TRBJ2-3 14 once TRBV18 CASSPPGVTDTQYF TGTGCCAGCTCACCACCAGGAGTCACAGATACGCAGTATTTT
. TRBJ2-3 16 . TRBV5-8 CASSFATTPSTDTQYF TGTGCCAGCAGCTTCGCCACTACACCTAGCACAGATACGCAGTATTTT
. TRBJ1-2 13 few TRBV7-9 CASSRGQDYGYTF TGTGCCAGCAGCCGGGGACAAGACTATGGCTACACCTTC
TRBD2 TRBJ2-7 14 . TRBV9 CASSVGTTSYEQYF TGTGCCAGCAGCGTGGGGACTACCTCCTACGAGCAGTACTTC
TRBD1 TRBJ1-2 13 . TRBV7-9 CASSSGQFYGYTF TGTGCCAGCAGCTCGGGACAGTTCTATGGCTACACCTTC